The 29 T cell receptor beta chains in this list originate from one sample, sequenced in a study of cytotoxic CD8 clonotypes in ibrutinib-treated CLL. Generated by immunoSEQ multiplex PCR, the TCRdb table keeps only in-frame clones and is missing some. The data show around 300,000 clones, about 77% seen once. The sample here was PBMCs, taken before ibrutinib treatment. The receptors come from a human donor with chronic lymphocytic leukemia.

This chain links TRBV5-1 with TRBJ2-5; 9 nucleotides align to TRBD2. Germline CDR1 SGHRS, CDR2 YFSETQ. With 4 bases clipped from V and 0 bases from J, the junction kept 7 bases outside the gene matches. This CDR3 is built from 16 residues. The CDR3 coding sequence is TGCGCCAGCAGCCCGATACTAGCGGGCGACCAAGAGACCCAGTACTTC. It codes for CASSPILAGDQETQYF.

CDR3 sequence reads: CASSPGGGAQDWYGYTF. In nucleotides, the CDR3 is TGCGCCAGCAGCCCCGGTGGGGGGGCGCAGGATTGGTATGGCTACACCTTC. The chain combines TRBV5-1 with TRBJ1-2, with D tentatively TRBD1 (6 bases). This CDR3 region has 17 residues. The V end lost 4 bases, the J end lost 5 bases, and 24 bases lay between the germline ends. CDR1 is SGHRS, CDR2 YFSETQ, per germline.

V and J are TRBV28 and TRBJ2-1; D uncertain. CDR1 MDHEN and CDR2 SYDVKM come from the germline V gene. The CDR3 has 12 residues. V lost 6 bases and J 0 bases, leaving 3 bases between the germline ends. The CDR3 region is CASRSSYNEQFF. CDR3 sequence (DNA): TGTGCCAGCAGAAGCTCCTACAATGAGCAGTTCTTC. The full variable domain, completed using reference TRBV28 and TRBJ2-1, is DVKVTQSSRYLVKRTGEKVFLECVQDMDHENMFWYRQDPGLGLRLIYFSYDVKMKEKGDIPEGYSVSREKKERFSLILESASTNQTSMYLCASRSSYNEQFFGPGTRLTVL.

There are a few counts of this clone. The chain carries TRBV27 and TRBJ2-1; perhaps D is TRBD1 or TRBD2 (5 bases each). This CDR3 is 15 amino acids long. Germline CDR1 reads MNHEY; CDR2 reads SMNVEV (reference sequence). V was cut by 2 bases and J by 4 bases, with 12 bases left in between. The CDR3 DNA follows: TGTGCCAGCAGTTTAACTGGGACCACGTACAATGAGCAGTTCTTC. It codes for CASSLTGTTYNEQFF.

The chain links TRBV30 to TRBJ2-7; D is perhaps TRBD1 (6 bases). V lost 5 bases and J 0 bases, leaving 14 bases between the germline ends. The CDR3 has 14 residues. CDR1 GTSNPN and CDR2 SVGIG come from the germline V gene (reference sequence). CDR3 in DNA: TGTGCCTGGCTTCCCAGGGGAACCTCCTACGAGCAGTACTTC. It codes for CAWLPRGTSYEQYF.

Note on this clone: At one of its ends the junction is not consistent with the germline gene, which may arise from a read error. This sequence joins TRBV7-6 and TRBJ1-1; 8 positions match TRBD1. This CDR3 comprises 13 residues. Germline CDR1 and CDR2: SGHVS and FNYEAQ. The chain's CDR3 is CASSLQDRVEVFF. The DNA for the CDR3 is TGTGCCAGCAGCCTCCAGGACAGGGTTGAAGTTTTCTTT.

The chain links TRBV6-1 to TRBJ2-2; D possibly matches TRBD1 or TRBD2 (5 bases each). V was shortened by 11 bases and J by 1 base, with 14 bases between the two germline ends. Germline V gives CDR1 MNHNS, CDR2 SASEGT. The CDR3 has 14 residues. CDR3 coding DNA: TGTGCCGGCCGGGGCTATTTGAACACCGGGGAGCTGTTTTTT. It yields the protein CAGRGYLNTGELFF.

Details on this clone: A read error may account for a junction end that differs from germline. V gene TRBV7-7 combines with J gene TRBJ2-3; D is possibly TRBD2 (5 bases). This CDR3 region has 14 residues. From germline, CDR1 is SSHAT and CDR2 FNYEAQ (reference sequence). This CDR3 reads CASSSGINTDTQYF. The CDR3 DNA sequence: TGTGCTAGCAGCTCGGGAATAAACACAGATACGCAGTATTTT.

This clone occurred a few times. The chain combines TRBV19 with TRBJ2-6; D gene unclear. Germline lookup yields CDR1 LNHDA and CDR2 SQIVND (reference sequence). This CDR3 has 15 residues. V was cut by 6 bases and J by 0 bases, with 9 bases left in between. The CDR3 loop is CASSPTHSGANVLTF. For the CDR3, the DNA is TGTGCCAGTAGCCCGACGCACTCTGGGGCCAACGTCCTGACTTTC.

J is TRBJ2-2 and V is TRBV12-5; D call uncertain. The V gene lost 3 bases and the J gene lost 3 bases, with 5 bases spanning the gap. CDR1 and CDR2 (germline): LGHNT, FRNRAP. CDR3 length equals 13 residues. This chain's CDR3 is CASGFRYTGELFF. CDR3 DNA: TGTGCTAGTGGTTTTCGCTACACCGGGGAGCTGTTTTTT.

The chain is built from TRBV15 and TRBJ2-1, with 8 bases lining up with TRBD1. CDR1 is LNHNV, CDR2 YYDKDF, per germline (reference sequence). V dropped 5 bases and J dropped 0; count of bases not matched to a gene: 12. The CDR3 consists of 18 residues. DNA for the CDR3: TGTGCCACCAGCGGGAGACAGGGGCCCTTAAGCTCCTACAATGAGCAGTTCTTC. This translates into CATSGRQGPLSSYNEQFF.

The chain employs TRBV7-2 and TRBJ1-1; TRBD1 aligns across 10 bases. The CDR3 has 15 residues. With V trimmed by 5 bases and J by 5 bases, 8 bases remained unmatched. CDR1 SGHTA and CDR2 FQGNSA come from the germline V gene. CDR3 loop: CASSRDRGRRTEAFF. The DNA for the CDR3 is TGTGCCAGCAGCCGAGACAGGGGGCGCCGTACTGAAGCTTTCTTT. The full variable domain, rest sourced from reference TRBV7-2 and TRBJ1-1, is GAGVSQSPSNKVTEKGKDVELRCDPISGHTALYWYRQSLGQGLEFLIYFQGNSAPDKSGLPSDRFSAERTGGSVSTLTIQRTQQEDSAVYLCASSRDRGRRTEAFFGQGTRLTVV.

CDR3 protein: CASSIGTSGAGNEQFF. Here the CDR3 DNA reads TGTGCCAGCAGCATCGGGACTAGCGGTGCGGGCAATGAGCAGTTCTTC. The chain has TRBV9 and TRBJ2-1; 11 bases line up with TRBD2. The CDR3 extends over 16 amino acids. With 4 bases clipped from V and 6 bases from J, the junction kept 9 bases outside the gene matches. The germline CDR1 and CDR2 sequences are SGDLS and YYNGEE.

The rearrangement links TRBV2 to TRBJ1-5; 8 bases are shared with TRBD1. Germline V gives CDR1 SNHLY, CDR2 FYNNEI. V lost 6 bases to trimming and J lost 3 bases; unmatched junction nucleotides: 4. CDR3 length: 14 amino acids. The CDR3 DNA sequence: TGTGCCAGCAGGGGGACAGGCTACAATCAGCCCCAGCATTTT. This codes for CASRGTGYNQPQHF.

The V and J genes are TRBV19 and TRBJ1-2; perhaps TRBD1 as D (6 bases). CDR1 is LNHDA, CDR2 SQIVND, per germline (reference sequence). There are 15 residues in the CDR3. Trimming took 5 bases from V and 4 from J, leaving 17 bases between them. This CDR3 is CASSYRTETFYGYTF. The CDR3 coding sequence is TGTGCCAGTAGTTACAGGACAGAAACCTTCTATGGCTACACCTTC.

CDR3: CASSMRTYSASQPQHF. CDR3 DNA sequence: TGTGCCAGTAGTATGAGGACGTATTCTGCGAGTCAGCCCCAGCATTTT. The chain has TRBV19 and TRBJ1-5; D is unclear. Trimming pared 3 bases from V and 6 bases from J, leaving 18 bases between. The CDR3 is 16 amino acids. Germline lookup yields CDR1 LNHDA and CDR2 SQIVND (reference sequence).

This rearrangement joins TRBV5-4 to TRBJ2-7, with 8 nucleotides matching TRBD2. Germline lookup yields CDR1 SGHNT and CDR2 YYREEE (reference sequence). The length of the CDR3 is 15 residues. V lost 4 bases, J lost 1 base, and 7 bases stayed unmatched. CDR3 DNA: TGTGCCAGCAGCATCACTAGCGGCCTATCCTACGAGCAGTACTTC. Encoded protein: CASSITSGLSYEQYF.

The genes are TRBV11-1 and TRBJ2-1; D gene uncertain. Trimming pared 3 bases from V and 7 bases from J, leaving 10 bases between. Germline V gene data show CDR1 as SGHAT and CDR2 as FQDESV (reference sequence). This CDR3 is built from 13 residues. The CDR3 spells CASSLGLGNEQFF. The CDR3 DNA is TGTGCCAGCAGCTTGGGTTTGGGGAATGAGCAGTTCTTC.

The CDR3 is CAWKIAGGPYEQYF. The CDR3 DNA sequence: TGTGCCTGGAAAATAGCGGGAGGGCCGTACGAGCAGTACTTC. This chain links TRBV30 with TRBJ2-7; 11 bases fit TRBD2. The germline gives CDR1 GTSNPN, CDR2 SVGIG (reference sequence). The CDR3 has 14 residues. V shed 4 bases, J shed 4 bases, and the junction held 6 bases outside the gene matches.

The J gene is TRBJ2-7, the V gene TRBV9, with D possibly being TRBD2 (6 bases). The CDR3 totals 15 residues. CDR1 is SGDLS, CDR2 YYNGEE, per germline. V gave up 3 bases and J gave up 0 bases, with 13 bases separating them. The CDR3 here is CASSARGTYSYEQYF. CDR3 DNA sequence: TGTGCCAGCAGCGCCCGGGGGACGTACTCCTACGAGCAGTACTTC.

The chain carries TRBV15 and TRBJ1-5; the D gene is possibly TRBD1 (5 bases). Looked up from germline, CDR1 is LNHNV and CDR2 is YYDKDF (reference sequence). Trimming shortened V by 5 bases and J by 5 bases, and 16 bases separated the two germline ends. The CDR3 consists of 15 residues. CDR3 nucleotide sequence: TGTGCCACCAGCTGGGACGGGACGGATGATCAGCCCCAGCATTTT. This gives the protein CATSWDGTDDQPQHF.

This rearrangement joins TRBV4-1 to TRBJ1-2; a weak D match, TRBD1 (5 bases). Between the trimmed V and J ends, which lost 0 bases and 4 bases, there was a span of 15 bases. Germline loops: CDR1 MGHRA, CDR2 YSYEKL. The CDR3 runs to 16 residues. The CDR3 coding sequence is TGCGCCAGCAGCCAAGATTTTCCTGGGACCCCCTATGGCTACACCTTC. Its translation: CASSQDFPGTPYGYTF.

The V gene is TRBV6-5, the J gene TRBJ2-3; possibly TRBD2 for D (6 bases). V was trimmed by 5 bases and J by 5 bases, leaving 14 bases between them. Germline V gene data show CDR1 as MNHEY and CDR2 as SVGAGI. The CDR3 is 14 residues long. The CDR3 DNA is TGTGCCAGCAGTGTGGGCGGGGCTGAAGATACGCAGTATTTT. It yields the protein CASSVGGAEDTQYF.

DNA for the CDR3: TGTGCCAGCAGCGCTCGCGGGGGCGGGGGTAATGAAAAACTGTTTTTT. Protein sequence: CASSARGGGGNEKLFF. The V call is TRBV9, the J call TRBJ1-4; a weak D match, TRBD1 (6 bases). Trimming pared 3 bases from V and 4 bases from J, leaving 16 bases between. CDR1 and CDR2 (germline): SGDLS, YYNGEE. CDR3 length: 16 amino acids.

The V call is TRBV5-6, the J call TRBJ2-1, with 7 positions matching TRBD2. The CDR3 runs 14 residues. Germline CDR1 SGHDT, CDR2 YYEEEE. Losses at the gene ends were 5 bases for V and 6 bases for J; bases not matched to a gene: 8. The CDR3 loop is CASSPGLTINEQFF. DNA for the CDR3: TGTGCCAGCAGTCCGGGACTAACTATCAATGAGCAGTTCTTC.

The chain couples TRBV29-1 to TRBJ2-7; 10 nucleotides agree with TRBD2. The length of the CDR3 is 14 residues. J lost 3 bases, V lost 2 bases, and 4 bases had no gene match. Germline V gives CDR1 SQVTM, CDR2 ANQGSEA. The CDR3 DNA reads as TGCAGCGTTGAACTAGCGGGAGAACACTACGAGCAGTACTTC. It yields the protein CSVELAGEHYEQYF.

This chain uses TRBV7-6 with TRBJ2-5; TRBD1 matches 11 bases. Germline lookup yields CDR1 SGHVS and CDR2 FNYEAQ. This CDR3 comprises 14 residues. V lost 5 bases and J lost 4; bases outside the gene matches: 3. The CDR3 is CASSLGTGGETQYF. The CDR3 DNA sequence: TGTGCCAGCAGCCTGGGGACAGGGGGAGAGACCCAGTACTTC.

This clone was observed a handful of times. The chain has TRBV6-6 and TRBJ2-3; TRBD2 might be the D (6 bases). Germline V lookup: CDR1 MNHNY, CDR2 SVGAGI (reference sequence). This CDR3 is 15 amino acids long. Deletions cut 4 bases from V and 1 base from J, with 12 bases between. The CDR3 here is CASSSTSPGTDTQYF. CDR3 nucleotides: TGTGCCAGCAGTTCTACTAGCCCTGGCACAGATACGCAGTATTTT.

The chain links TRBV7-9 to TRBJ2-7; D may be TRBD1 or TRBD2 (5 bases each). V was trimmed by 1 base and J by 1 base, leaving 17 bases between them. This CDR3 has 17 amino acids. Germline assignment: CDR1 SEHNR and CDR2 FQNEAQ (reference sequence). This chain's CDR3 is CASSLGTGLSNSYEQYF. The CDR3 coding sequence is TGTGCCAGCAGCTTAGGGACGGGGCTGTCTAATTCCTACGAGCAGTACTTC.